The text below deals with one TCR beta chain. This clonotype was picked up many times. No antigen is known for it. Qualities for individual bases were not recorded, and no much larger clone is one base off. This record comes from a study of blood T cells in healthy people across ages (dated by TCRdb to between 2014 and 2017). Study-wide context: In model experiments, roughly one uniquely barcoded TCR beta cDNA molecule per two T cells was captured by template switching. Age-related changes in TCR beta repertoire diversity were measured in the study by deep sequencing normalized with unique cDNA molecular identifiers. Donors were grouped into four age groups: young (average 16 years), middle-aged (around 39), aged (around 60) and long-lived (around 82). To avoid experimental bias, donors of different ages were randomly spread across the sequencing lanes. For two donors (one aged 18 to 30 and one aged 80 or older), the study analyzed two additional independent replicas of 1 million unique cDNA reads from the same blood draw. Overall results and qualifications from the work: Estimates of total diversity based on one million sequenced T cells were regarded as lower bounds and as underestimates. Observed TCR beta diversity per million T cells fell roughly linearly with age, and a significant reduction was already apparent by age roughly 40. Because profiling used bulk unsorted PBMCs, naive and antigen-experienced compartments could not be compared conclusively. Donor CMV infection status was unknown, potentially confounding age-related changes in expanded clonotypes. There was a strong correlation between observed TCR beta diversity and the percentage of naive T cells measured by flow cytometry. Compared with the aged group, the long-lived group had more naive CD4+ T cells, fewer expanded clones and increased TCR diversity, suggesting age selection.

The donors were some 36 Caucasian individuals from Russia, aged roughly 6 to 90 years, who were systemically healthy. Each donor gave around 9.8 milliliters of peripheral blood, collected into EDTA-treated Vacutainer tubes. Ficoll-Paque density-gradient centrifugation was used to isolate PBMCs, with at least 6.5 million per sample. Trizol reagent was used to extract total RNA from PBMCs, with at least 5.5 micrograms per sample. For every donor, an aliquot of PBMCs went through flow cytometry to measure the percentages of naive CD45RAhigh/CD27high T cells. The library was obtained by 5' RACE. Instrument used: Illumina HiSeq 2500. A second PCR of roughly 6 to 11 cycles was run with a J-beta primer mix and a sample-barcoded 5' primer. A template-switch 5' adaptor carrying 12 random nucleotides introduced a unique molecular identifier onto each TCR beta cDNA molecule. Each sample yielded at least 2.5 million CDR3-containing paired-end reads. All of the RNA was converted into first-strand cDNA using the Mint cDNA synthesis kit, with a TRBC-specific oligonucleotide serving as the primer. After uracil-DNA glycosylase treatment, a first 18-cycle PCR used universal primers M1SS and BC2_uni_R on all cDNA. The published analysis was carried out like this. Normalization of each sample was performed by random selection of 1 million high-quality reads, each carrying a distinct molecular identifier. Reads sharing molecular identifiers were discarded rather than binned into consensus sequences. MiTCR, run with a Q25 quality threshold and the strictest error-elimination algorithm, handled CDR3 identification, clonotype clustering and error correction. A nonparametric unseen species model with Euler transformation was used to estimate lower-bound total TCR beta diversity. TCRdb itself trimmed the public reads at Q25 with fastp, ran MiXCR and retained productive beta chains. Rows are combined by CDR3 protein, so each entry shows the most common genes and DNA. TCRdb, not the original authors, processed these V and J calls. Here the sample has 500,000 to 700,000 distinct CDR3 sequences; approximately 30% occur a single time. In total, the top ten clones hold about a sixth of the sample.

The TCR was taken from a woman of 80 years or more in good health. Material for sequencing was blood.

This receptor carries the CDR3 CASSLHRGGFTDTQYF. The nucleotide sequence is TGTGCCAGCAGCTTGCATCGGGGGGGCTTCACAGATACGCAGTATTTT. The chain is assembled from TRBV5-5 and TRBJ2-3, with 8 bases aligning to TRBD2. CDR1 and CDR2, per the germline V gene (reference sequence), are SGHKS and YYEKEE. V loses 1 base at its end and J loses 2 bases; junction bases beyond the gene matches: 6. Counted from cysteine to phenylalanine, this CDR3 has 16 amino acids. Solely the CDR3 DNA is kept, with 48 bases framed from the first base.